The T cell receptor (beta chain) described here comes from a study of OX40 agonist ivuxolimab in advanced cancers. The CDR3 sequence is 18 residues long. Germline trimming cut 1 base from V and 9 bases from J; bases unmatched to any gene: 11. CDR1 is SGHRS and CDR2 is YFSETQ in the germline V gene. Clones were sequenced by immunoSEQ multiplex PCR, and TCRdb holds only the in-frame ones, with some missing. Here the sample spans about 55,000 clones, approximately 91% being singletons. The sequence came from an adult with an advanced solid tumor such as melanoma, head and neck, liver or kidney cancer. The rearrangement uses TRBV5-1 and TRBJ2-1, with 15 bases identical to TRBD2. The specimen comprised CD4+ or CD8+ T cells sorted from blood, sampled in a trial of the OX40 agonist ivuxolimab. In DNA form, the CDR3 reads TGCGCCAGCAGCTTGTTCGTCCGGACTAGCGGGAGGGTTGGTGAGCAGTTCTTC. Its translation: CASSLFVRTSGRVGEQFF.